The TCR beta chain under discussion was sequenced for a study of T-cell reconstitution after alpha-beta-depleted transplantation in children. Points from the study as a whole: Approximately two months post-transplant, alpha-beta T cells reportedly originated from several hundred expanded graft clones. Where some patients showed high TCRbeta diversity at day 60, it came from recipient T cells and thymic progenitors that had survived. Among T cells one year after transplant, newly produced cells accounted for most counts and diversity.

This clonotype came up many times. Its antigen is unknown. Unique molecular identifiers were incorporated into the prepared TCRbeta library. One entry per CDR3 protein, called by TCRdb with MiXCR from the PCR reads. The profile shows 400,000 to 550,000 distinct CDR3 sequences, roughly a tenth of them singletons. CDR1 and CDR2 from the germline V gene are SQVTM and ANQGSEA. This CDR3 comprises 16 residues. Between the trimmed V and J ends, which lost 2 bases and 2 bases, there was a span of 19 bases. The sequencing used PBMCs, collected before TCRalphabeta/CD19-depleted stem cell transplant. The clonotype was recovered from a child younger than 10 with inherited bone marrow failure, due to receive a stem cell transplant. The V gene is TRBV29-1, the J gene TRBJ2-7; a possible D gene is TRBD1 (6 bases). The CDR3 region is CSVEIIRTTGTYEQYF. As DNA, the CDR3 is TGCAGCGTTGAAATTATCAGAACTACAGGGACCTACGAGCAGTACTTC.